A selection of T cell receptor beta chains follows, all from one sample in a study of CD8 T cells in Susac syndrome. TCRdb passed the immunoSEQ multiplex PCR reads through MiXCR, listing each CDR3 protein once. The sample has a few hundred thousand distinct CDR3 sequences; just over 90% are singletons. Sequences were obtained from CD4+ T cells from PBMCs. Source of these receptors: a human donor with multiple sclerosis. Each CDR3 is given without its conserved first and last residue.

TRBJ2-1,TRBV3-1,ASSQGPSATQF
TRBJ2-1,TRBV30,AWSTTSGRQF
TRBJ2-7,TRBV18,ASSLYASMGTGPYEQY
TRBJ2-5,TRBV5-1,ASRQLPQETQY
TRBJ2-3,TRBV7-9,ASSSSSDTQY
TRBJ1-1,TRBV19,ASSMMNRRGSNTEAF
TRBJ1-1,TRBV9,ASSVGVGDTEAF
TRBJ2-4,TRBV3-1,ASSQDRTGGLH
TRBJ1-1,TRBV30,AWSVKGVTEAF
TRBJ2-1,TRBV19,ASSIEPGFEQF
TRBJ2-5,TRBV19,ASSIRHGVGYQETQY
TRBJ2-1,TRBV6-1,ASSEPGREQF
TRBJ2-7,TRBV24-1,ATSDSGSEQY
TRBJ2-7,TRBV20-1,SANGASGNPYEQY
TRBJ1-1,TRBV7-3,ASSRGVNTEAF
TRBJ2-3,TRBV2,ASKADRGRSDTQY
TRBJ1-1,TRBV6-1,ASRSRSPGAAMNTEAF
TRBJ2-1,TRBV6-5,ASRGTRYNEQF
TRBJ2-1,TRBV20-1,SALPPSSGRGSSYNEQF
TRBJ2-1,TRBV29-1,SVEGDRVHDEQF
TRBJ2-5,TRBV5-1,ASSGQGLETQY
TRBJ2-1,TRBV15,ATSRDLLGQGSYNEQF
TRBJ2-3,TRBV25-1,ASSVPGLATDTQY
TRBJ1-2,TRBV25-1,ASSDRGYGYT
TRBJ2-5,TRBV20-1,SAPTSGRSETQY
TRBJ2-3,TRBV7-8,ASSGVGLAGVTDTQY
TRBJ1-5,TRBV20-1,SASTGLDQPQH
TRBJ2-7,TRBV3-1,ASSRTRSYEQY
TRBJ2-2,TRBV6-1,ASPARREVGTGELF
TRBJ2-3,TRBV20-1,SASPAGRDTQY
TRBJ2-7,TRBV19,ASHDRRREGEQY
TRBJ2-1,TRBV14,ASSQEWAGEDNEQF
TRBJ2-2,TRBV29-1,SASRTGENTGELF
TRBJ2-1,TRBV7-8,ASSLGLAGLGGYNEQF
TRBJ2-1,TRBV6-6,ASSIQGDEQF
TRBJ1-6,TRBV20-1,SARGRQGASPLH
TRBJ2-5,TRBV14,ASSQEPRRAQY
TRBJ2-1,TRBV5-1,ASSLEGRFGNEQF
TRBJ2-1,TRBV11-2,ASSPGTVNNEQF
TRBJ1-2,TRBV7-2,ASSPSNYGYT
TRBJ2-7,TRBV6-5,ASSSGGRGTLYEQY
TRBJ2-5,TRBV7-9,ASSPAGVAGGQETQY
TRBJ2-7,TRBV6-5,ASRLGRFGDYEQY
TRBJ2-7,TRBV11-2,ASSLDRAGSPYEQY
TRBJ1-2,TRBV30,AWSVQQVYGYT
TRBJ1-1,TRBV29-1,SANGVADEAF
TRBJ1-2,TRBV18,ASSSNQGFYGYT
TRBJ2-1,TRBV19,ASSTGSGAYEQF